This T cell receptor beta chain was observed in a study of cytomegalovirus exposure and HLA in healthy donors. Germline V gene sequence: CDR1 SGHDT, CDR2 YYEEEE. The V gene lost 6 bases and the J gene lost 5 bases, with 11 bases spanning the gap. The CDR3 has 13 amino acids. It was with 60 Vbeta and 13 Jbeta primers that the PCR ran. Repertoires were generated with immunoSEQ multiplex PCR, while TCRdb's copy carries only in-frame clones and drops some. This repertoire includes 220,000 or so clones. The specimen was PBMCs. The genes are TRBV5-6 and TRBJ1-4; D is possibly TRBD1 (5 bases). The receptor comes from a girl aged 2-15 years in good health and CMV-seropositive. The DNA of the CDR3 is TGTGCCAGCACCCAGGAGGGGAATGAAAAACTGTTTTTT. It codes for CASTQEGNEKLFF.